These 13 T cell receptor beta chains originate from one sample sequenced in a study of human T cells and chemical hapten exposure (dated by TCRdb to the early 2020s). The time point label on this specimen signifies: pre-sensitization, week 0. According to the study, the label for this sample's treatment or condition signals: therapeutic diphenylcyclopropenone sensitization with weekly scalp DPC. The library was generated by RACE. Data came from a NextSeq 500. The public reads were run again by TCRdb, first through fastp at Q25 and then through MiXCR, and only productive beta chains were kept. Rows with one shared CDR3 protein collapse into an entry with the most common genes and DNA. Counted in this sample were 100,000 to 150,000 distinct CDR3 sequences; 13% of them appeared once. The ten largest make up approximately 3% of the sample. This specimen consisted of whole blood, obtained in connection with sensitization to the hapten diphenylcyclopropenone (DPC). The source of these receptors is a young woman with alopecia areata. Some clones in this sample may be carry-over from other donors' samples.

There are many counts of this clonotype. The chain is built from TRBV3-1 and TRBJ1-4; D remains ambiguous. Germline lookup yields CDR1 LGHDT and CDR2 YNNKEL (reference sequence). The CDR3 is 15 amino acids. Trimming took 4 bases from V and 0 from J, leaving 9 bases between them. CDR3 sequence (DNA): TGTGCCAGCAGCCTTGCCGTTCCAACTAATGAAAAACTGTTTTTT. As protein: CASSLAVPTNEKLFF.

The table lists this clonotype with a few counts. The V gene is TRBV6-2 or TRBV6-3, the J gene TRBJ2-7; 13 bases map to TRBD2. CDR3 length: 15 amino acids. J gave up 6 bases and V 8 bases, and 10 bases lay outside the gene matches. Germline V gives CDR1 MNHEY, CDR2 SVGEGT. The CDR3 sequence: CASAPPGLAGFEQYF. The DNA for the CDR3 is TGTGCCAGCGCGCCCCCGGGACTAGCGGGGTTCGAGCAGTACTTC.

This chain joins TRBV29-1 and TRBJ1-1; no firm D call. Per the germline V gene, CDR1 is SQVTM and CDR2 is ANQGSEA. Deletions cut 0 bases from V and 7 bases from J, with 3 bases between. The CDR3 extends over 10 amino acids. CDR3 protein: CSVEDSEAFF. The CDR3 bases are TGCAGCGTTGAAGACAGTGAAGCTTTCTTT.

In this sample, this clonotype turned up a few times. This chain joins TRBV2 and TRBJ2-2, with TRBD1 as a possible D gene (5 bases). Trimming took 3 bases from V and 6 from J, leaving 11 bases between them. Germline V gene lookup returns CDR1 SNHLY and CDR2 FYNNEI. The length of the CDR3 is 14 residues. In DNA, the CDR3 is TGTGCCAGCAGTGACCAGGGTTTCGCCGGGGAGCTGTTTTTT. Amino acid sequence: CASSDQGFAGELFF.

This clonotype was seen a few times. The chain uses TRBV5-4 and TRBJ2-3; 8 bases agree with TRBD2. V was clipped by 0 bases and J by 6 bases; unmatched bases: 15. The germline CDR1 and CDR2 sequences are SGHNT and YYREEE (reference sequence). CDR3 length equals 18 residues. DNA of the CDR3: TGTGCCAGCAGCTTGGGGATTCTGGCGGGGGGAAAGACCGATACGCAGTATTTT. Its translation: CASSLGILAGGKTDTQYF.

The V gene is TRBV6-2 or TRBV6-3, the J gene TRBJ1-5; D gene ambiguous. V was cut by 6 bases and J by 6 bases, with 12 bases left in between. The CDR3 extends over 13 amino acids. Germline V gene sequence: CDR1 MNHEY, CDR2 SVGEGT. CDR3 coding DNA: TGTGCCAGCAGCAACAGCGGGCGTCAGCCCCAGCATTTT. As protein: CASSNSGRQPQHF.

The chain recombines TRBV20-1 with TRBJ2-1; TRBD2 matches 9 bases. The germline V gene has CDR1 DFQATT and CDR2 SNEGSKA (reference sequence). V trimming: 7 bases; J trimming: 7 bases; junction bases outside the gene matches: 11. This CDR3 is 14 amino acids long. The CDR3 DNA sequence: TGCAGTGGAGAATTCGCGGGGGGGCGAAATGAGCAGTTCTTC. This encodes CSGEFAGGRNEQFF.

The rearrangement joins TRBV7-2 to TRBJ1-2, with 7 nucleotides matching TRBD1. Germline loops: CDR1 SGHTA, CDR2 FQGNSA. The CDR3 runs 16 residues. V was clipped by 4 bases and J by 4 bases; unmatched bases: 12. CDR3 DNA sequence: TGTGCCAGCAGCTGGTCCGTGAGGGGGCGAGGCTATGGCTACACCTTC. The encoded protein is CASSWSVRGRGYGYTF.

The gene calls are TRBV20-1 and TRBJ2-7; D ambiguous. The germline V and J ends were trimmed by 5 bases and 5 bases, with 10 bases remaining between them. Germline V gives CDR1 DFQATT, CDR2 SNEGSKA (reference sequence). The CDR3 consists of 11 residues. The CDR3 DNA is TGCAGTGCTTTGCAGGACCACGAGCAGTACTTC. Translation gives CSALQDHEQYF.

This clonotype was seen a few times. The chain combines TRBV28 with TRBJ1-1; D unresolved. The CDR3 runs to 13 residues. Germline V gives CDR1 MDHEN, CDR2 SYDVKM. Trimming removed 7 bases from V and 1 base from J, with 10 bases in between. This chain's CDR3 is CASNTAANTEAFF. For the CDR3, the DNA is TGTGCCAGCAATACGGCGGCGAACACTGAAGCTTTCTTT.

The chain combines TRBV29-1 with TRBJ2-7; perhaps TRBD1 as D (6 bases). Germline V lookup: CDR1 SQVTM, CDR2 ANQGSEA. This CDR3 comprises 12 residues. Trimming shortened V by 1 base and J by 5 bases, and 9 bases separated the two germline ends. The chain's CDR3 is CSVEAGDHEQYF. The CDR3 DNA reads TGCAGCGTTGAAGCAGGGGATCACGAGCAGTACTTC.

This clonotype has a count of ten or more. The genes are TRBV7-6 and TRBJ2-7, with D perhaps being TRBD1 or TRBD2 (5 bases each). The CDR3 length is 14 residues. V was trimmed by 2 bases and J by 5 bases, leaving 13 bases between them. CDR1 is SGHVS and CDR2 is FNYEAQ in the germline V gene. The CDR3 protein is CASSLSGGQDEQYF. Here the CDR3 DNA reads TGTGCCAGCAGCTTATCTGGGGGTCAAGACGAGCAGTACTTC.

This clonotype came up many times. The CDR3 region has the DNA TGTGCCAGCAGCTCGCCCGGGACAGGAATAGGGAATGAGCAGTTCTTC. Its protein is CASSSPGTGIGNEQFF. V and J are TRBV11-2 and TRBJ2-1, with 8 positions matching TRBD1. This CDR3 has 16 residues. J was trimmed by 7 bases and V by 4 bases; bases with no gene match: 12. Germline V gene data show CDR1 as SGHAT and CDR2 as FQNNGV. The full variable domain, with the rest looked up from reference TRBV11-2 and TRBJ2-1, is EAGVAQSPRYKIIEKRQSVAFWCNPISGHATLYWYQQILGQGPKLLIQFQNNGVVDDSQLPKDRFSAERLKGVDSTLKIQPAKLEDSAVYLCASSSPGTGIGNEQFFGPGTRLTVL.